This T cell receptor beta chain was captured by sequencing in a study of T cell responses to AZD1222 COVID-19 vaccine. Germline-derived CDR1 and CDR2 are SGHRS and YFSETQ. The CDR3 consists of 15 residues. Deletions cut 0 bases from V and 1 base from J, with 10 bases between. Sequencing was performed with immunoSEQ multiplex PCR; in TCRdb, only in-frame clones are kept and a portion is missing. The sample lists about 90,000 clones; around nine tenths were seen once. This clone was seen just once. What it binds is unknown. Study findings and constraints: Following two doses of AZD1222, Spike-specific TCR breadth and depth rose.

The V call is TRBV5-1, the J call TRBJ1-1; no firm D call. The receptor's source is an adult in good health. The sequencing here drew on peripheral blood, taken on day 0 of MenACWY control vaccination. CDR3 bases: TGCGCCAGCAGCTTGGGGGCTGCCGGGAACACTGAAGCTTTCTTT. The encoded protein is CASSLGAAGNTEAFF.